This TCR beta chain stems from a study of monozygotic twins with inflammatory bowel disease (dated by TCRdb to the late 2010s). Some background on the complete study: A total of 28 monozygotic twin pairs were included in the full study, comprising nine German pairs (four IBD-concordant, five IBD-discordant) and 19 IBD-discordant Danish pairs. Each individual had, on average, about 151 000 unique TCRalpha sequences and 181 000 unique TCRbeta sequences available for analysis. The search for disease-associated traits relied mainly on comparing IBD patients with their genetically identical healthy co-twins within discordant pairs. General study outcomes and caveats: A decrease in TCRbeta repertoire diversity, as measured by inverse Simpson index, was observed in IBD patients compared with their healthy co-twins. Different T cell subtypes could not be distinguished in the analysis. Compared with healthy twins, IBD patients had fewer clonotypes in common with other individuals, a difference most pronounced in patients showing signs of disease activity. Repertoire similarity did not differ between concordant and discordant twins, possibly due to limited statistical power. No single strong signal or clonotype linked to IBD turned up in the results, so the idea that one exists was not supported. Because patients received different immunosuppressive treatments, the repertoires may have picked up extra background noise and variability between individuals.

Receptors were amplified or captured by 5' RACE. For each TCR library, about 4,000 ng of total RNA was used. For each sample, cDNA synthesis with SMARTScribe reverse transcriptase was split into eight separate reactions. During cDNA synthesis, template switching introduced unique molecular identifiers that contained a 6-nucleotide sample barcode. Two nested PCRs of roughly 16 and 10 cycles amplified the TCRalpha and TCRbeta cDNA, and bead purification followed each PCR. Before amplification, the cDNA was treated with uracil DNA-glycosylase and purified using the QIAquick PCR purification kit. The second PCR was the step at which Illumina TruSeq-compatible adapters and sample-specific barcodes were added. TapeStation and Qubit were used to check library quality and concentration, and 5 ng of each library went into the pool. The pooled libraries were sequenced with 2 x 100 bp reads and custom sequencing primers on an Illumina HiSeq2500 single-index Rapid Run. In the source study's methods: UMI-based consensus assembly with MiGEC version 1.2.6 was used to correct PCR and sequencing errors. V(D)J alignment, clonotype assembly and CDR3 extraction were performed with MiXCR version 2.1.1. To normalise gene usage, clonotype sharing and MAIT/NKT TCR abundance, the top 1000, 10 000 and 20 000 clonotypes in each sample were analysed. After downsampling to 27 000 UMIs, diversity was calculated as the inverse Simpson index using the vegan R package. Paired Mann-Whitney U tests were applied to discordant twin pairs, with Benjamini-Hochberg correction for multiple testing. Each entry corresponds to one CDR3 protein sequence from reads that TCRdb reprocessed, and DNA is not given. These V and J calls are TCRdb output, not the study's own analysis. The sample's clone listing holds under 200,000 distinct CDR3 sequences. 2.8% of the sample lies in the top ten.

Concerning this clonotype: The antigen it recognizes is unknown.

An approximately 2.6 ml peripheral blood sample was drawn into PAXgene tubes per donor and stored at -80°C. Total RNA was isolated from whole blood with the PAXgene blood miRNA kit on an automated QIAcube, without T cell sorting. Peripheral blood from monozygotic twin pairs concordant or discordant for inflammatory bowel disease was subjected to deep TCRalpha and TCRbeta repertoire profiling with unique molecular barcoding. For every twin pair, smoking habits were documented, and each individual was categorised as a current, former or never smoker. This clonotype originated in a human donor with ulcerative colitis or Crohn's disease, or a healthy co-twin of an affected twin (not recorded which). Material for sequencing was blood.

The CDR3 reads as follows: CASSLLLGIRPDTQYF. The chain joins TRBV11-2 to TRBJ2-3; TCRdb indicates TRBD2, and absent DNA this call remains unverified. CDR1 SGHAT and CDR2 FQNNGV were looked up in the germline V gene. Inclusive of the bounding cysteine and phenylalanine, the CDR3 is 16 residues long. No DNA has been recorded.